This TCR beta chain was captured by sequencing in a study of cytomegalovirus exposure and HLA in healthy donors. About the research overall: For the approximately 360 genotyped donors, over 80% fell within the Caucasian-associated ancestry cluster. General study findings and limits: Later analysis demonstrated an association between a missense DCLRE1C variant and TCR beta V- and J-gene trimming. Common viral pathogens seemed, in a later analysis, to connect with several of the most significant clusters.

V was clipped by 7 bases and J by 7 bases; unmatched bases: 3. The CDR3 is 12 amino acids. Looked up from germline, CDR1 is MNHEY and CDR2 is SMNVEV (reference sequence). Worth noting for this clone: What it binds is not known.

Researchers ran the PCR with 60 Vbeta and 13 Jbeta primers. The table came from immunoSEQ multiplex PCR; TCRdb's copy has only in-frame clones and leaves some out. The data contain 150,000 to 200,000 clones, 75% of them singletons. The sequence came from a woman aged 45-65 years in good health and CMV-seropositive. The chain couples TRBV27 to TRBJ2-1, with 8 bases that match TRBD1. The sequenced material came from PBMCs. Here the CDR3 reads CASTGDRNEQFF. CDR3 coding DNA: TGTGCCAGCACTGGGGACAGGAATGAGCAGTTCTTC.